What follows is one T cell receptor (beta chain) and its context. There are many counts of this clonotype. The antigen it binds to is not known. Base qualities are not recorded, but no much larger clone differs from it by a single base. V is shortened by 5 bases, J by 7 bases, and the region joining them spans 19 bases. The CDR3 runs 15 amino acids, cysteine and phenylalanine included. The retained sequence is limited to the CDR3, 45 bases, with the frame set at the first base. This sample is drawn from a study of response to subunit inactivated influenza vaccine (dated by TCRdb to 2016 to 2018). With respect to the entire study: To follow how T cells responded to a trivalent subunit inactivated influenza vaccine, the researchers relied on deep quantitative profiling of the T cell receptor repertoire. The paper's findings and limits, for the study overall: The authors suggested that each seasonal influenza vaccination may recruit only a limited number of new T cells.

Libraries were prepared through RT-PCR. The instrument given in TCRdb is Illumina HiSeq 2500. Starting from the raw public reads, TCRdb applied fastp trimming at Q25, assembled clones with MiXCR and retained in-frame beta chains. Under each unique CDR3 protein, matching rows form one entry showing the most common genes and DNA. The sample contains 860,000 or so distinct CDR3 sequences, less than 25% of them found a single time. The ten largest clones represent roughly 10% of the sample. The clonotype originates from a man aged 45-65 years who received an inactivated influenza vaccine. Donor details come from another sample of the same person, matched by shared clones. The chain was built from TRBV12-3 or TRBV12-4 and TRBJ2-3; a tentative D call is TRBD2 (6 bases match). The material was PBMCs from blood, obtained 4 to 6 days after vaccination. The sequenced DNA is TGTGCCAGCAGTGCGATGTCGGGGAGGAGGAATACGCAGTATTTT. The encoded protein is CASSAMSGRRNTQYF.